The 13 T cell receptor beta chains presented below share a single source sample, sequenced in a study of brain metastases from non-small cell lung cancer (dated by TCRdb to between 2017 and 2020). The method was the immunoSEQ multiplex PCR assay. TCRdb took this table from immuneACCESS and kept in-frame rearrangements with V and J called. Such tables lack part of the clones; where checked against another copy, unresolved V genes explain under half of the gap, and the rest is unexplained. In all, the sample holds fewer than 15,000 clones, and approximately 80% of those were seen once. The ten largest clones take up roughly 7.1% of the sample. Sequencing input: primary lung tumor tissue. The intended sense of this specimen's cell subset or site label: primary lung tumor paired with brain metastasis. The receptor set was obtained from a donor over 35 with non-small cell lung cancer.

V and J are TRBV30 and TRBJ2-5; D possibly corresponds to TRBD1 (5 bases). V lost 0 bases to trimming and J lost 5 bases, with 10 bases between them. Per the germline V gene, CDR1 is GTSNPN and CDR2 is SVGIG (reference sequence). This CDR3 region has 13 residues. The CDR3 DNA sequence: TGTGCCTGGAGTGTACGGACACAGGAGACCCAGTACTTC. This translates into CAWSVRTQETQYF.

This clone was picked up one time. The junction and the germline gene differ at one end; a read error may be behind it. V is TRBV4-2 and J is TRBJ1-4, with D perhaps matching TRBD1 (6 bases). This CDR3 spans 15 amino acids. From germline, CDR1 is LGHNA and CDR2 YNFKEQ. The CDR3 sequence is CASSQVAGASGKLFF. The CDR3 bases are TGTGCCAGCAGTCAAGTGGCGGGGGCGTCTGGAAAACTGTTTTTT.

The genes are TRBV20-1 and TRBJ1-1; D possibly corresponds to TRBD1 (5 bases). V dropped 3 bases and J dropped 1 base, with 12 bases sitting between them. This CDR3 has 14 residues. Germline V CDR1 and CDR2: DFQATT, SNEGSKA (reference sequence). CDR3 in DNA: TGCAGTGCTAGTACCCGGGACGGGAACACTGAAGCTTTCTTT. It encodes CSASTRDGNTEAFF.

V usage is TRBV19 and J usage is TRBJ1-4; the D is unclear. V was shortened by 6 bases and J by 3 bases, with 17 bases between the two germline ends. The germline gives CDR1 LNHDA, CDR2 SQIVND (reference sequence). The CDR3 length is 16 residues. The CDR3 bases are TGTGCCAGTAGGGGAATAGGACGGCGAGCTAATGAAAAACTGTTTTTT. Encoded protein: CASRGIGRRANEKLFF. Looking up the rest from reference TRBV19 and TRBJ1-4 gives the full variable domain: DGGITQSPKYLFRKEGQNVTLSCEQNLNHDAMYWYRQDPGQGLRLIYYSQIVNDFQKGDIAEGYSVSREKKESFPLTVTSAQKNPTAFYLCASRGIGRRANEKLFFGSGTQLSVL.

This sequence joins TRBV7-2 and TRBJ2-7, with a possible D match to TRBD2 (5 bases). The CDR3 has 13 amino acids. Per the germline V gene, CDR1 is SGHTA and CDR2 is FQGNSA. Deletions cut 4 bases from V and 12 bases from J, with 19 bases between. CDR3 bases: TGTGCCAGCAGCTCCAGCCCCGGGATCCCACCGTACGTC. Its protein is CASSSSPGIPPYV.

V is TRBV7-9 and J is TRBJ1-2; D ambiguous. Trimming stripped 6 bases from V and 4 bases from J, with 15 bases between. Per the germline V gene, CDR1 is SEHNR and CDR2 is FQNEAQ (reference sequence). The CDR3 consists of 14 residues. The CDR3 DNA reads TGTGCCAGCAGTCATACAGCGTTCTTCTATGGCTACACCTTC. Its translation is CASSHTAFFYGYTF.

CDR3 sequence (DNA): TGTGCCAGCAGCACGACGACCCAGATAAGGGAAAAACTGTTTTTT. It codes for CASSTTTQIREKLFF. The genes are TRBV7-9 and TRBJ1-4; no firm D call. Between the trimmed V and J ends, which lost 5 bases and 8 bases, there was a span of 18 bases. Looked up from germline, CDR1 is SEHNR and CDR2 is FQNEAQ (reference sequence). CDR3 length equals 15 residues. Drawing the rest from reference TRBV7-9 and TRBJ1-4, the complete variable domain is DTGVSQNPRHKITKRGQNVTFRCDPISEHNRLYWYRQTLGQGPEFLTYFQNEAQLEKSRLLSDRFSAERPKGSFSTLEIQRTEQGDSAMYLCASSTTTQIREKLFFGSGTQLSVL.

The table lists this clone with a count of one. The J gene is TRBJ1-1, the V gene TRBV27; possibly TRBD1 for D (5 bases). CDR3 length: 16 residues. Germline V gives CDR1 MNHEY, CDR2 SMNVEV (reference sequence). Trimming removed 5 bases at V and 7 bases at J, with 23 bases between. The CDR3 DNA sequence: TGTGCCAGCAGTCCTCTCTCCGGGGTGGGGGGGAATGAAGCTTTCTTT. Translating it yields CASSPLSGVGGNEAFF.

The V call is TRBV7-8, the J call TRBJ1-3, with D uncertain. Germline lookup yields CDR1 SGHVS and CDR2 FQNEAQ. The ends were cut back, 5 bases at V and 4 bases at J, with 12 bases in the middle. The CDR3 consists of 14 residues. The CDR3 sequence: CASSAMGSGNTIYF. In DNA, the CDR3 is TGTGCCAGCAGCGCTATGGGATCGGGAAACACCATATATTTT. Drawing the rest from reference TRBV7-8 and TRBJ1-3, the complete variable domain is GAGVSQSPRYKVAKRGQDVALRCDPISGHVSLFWYQQALGQGPEFLTYFQNEAQLDKSGLPSDRFFAERPEGSVSTLKIQRTQQEDSAVYLCASSAMGSGNTIYFGEGSWLTVV.

This clone has a handful of counts. The J gene is TRBJ1-4, the V gene TRBV4-3, with D possibly matching TRBD1 (6 bases). Germline values: CDR1 LGHNA, CDR2 YSLEER. Trimming took 4 bases from V and 10 from J, leaving 16 bases between them. This CDR3 spans 14 amino acids. The CDR3 DNA sequence: TGCGCCAGCAGCCCTCGGGACACAACGTCAAAACTGTTTTTT. This sequence encodes CASSPRDTTSKLFF.

J is TRBJ2-1 and V is TRBV19, with a tentative D call TRBD2 (6 bases). Deletions cut 4 bases from V and 2 bases from J, with 18 bases between. The CDR3 has 17 amino acids. Germline V gene sequence: CDR1 LNHDA, CDR2 SQIVND (reference sequence). The CDR3 coding sequence is TGTGCCAGTAGTAAATGGGGGGAAATCCTTGCCTACAATGAGCAGTTCTTC. Amino acids: CASSKWGEILAYNEQFF.

V is TRBV5-1 and J is TRBJ2-2; D is unclear. Germline CDR1 SGHRS, CDR2 YFSETQ. The CDR3 totals 14 residues. V lost 1 base and J lost 0, with 4 bases in between. As DNA, the CDR3 is TGCGCCAGCAGCTTGACAGCGAACACCGGGGAGCTGTTTTTT. It specifies CASSLTANTGELFF.

About this clone: Mismatch with germline at one junction end may stem from a read error. The chain carries TRBV19 and TRBJ1-6, with D perhaps matching TRBD1 (5 bases). Per germline, CDR1 LNHDA and CDR2 SQIVND (reference sequence). The CDR3 is 14 residues long. The CDR3 loop reads CASSIGQPNSPFHF. In DNA, the CDR3 is TGTGCCAGTAGTATAGGACAGCCGAATTCACCCTTCCACTTT.